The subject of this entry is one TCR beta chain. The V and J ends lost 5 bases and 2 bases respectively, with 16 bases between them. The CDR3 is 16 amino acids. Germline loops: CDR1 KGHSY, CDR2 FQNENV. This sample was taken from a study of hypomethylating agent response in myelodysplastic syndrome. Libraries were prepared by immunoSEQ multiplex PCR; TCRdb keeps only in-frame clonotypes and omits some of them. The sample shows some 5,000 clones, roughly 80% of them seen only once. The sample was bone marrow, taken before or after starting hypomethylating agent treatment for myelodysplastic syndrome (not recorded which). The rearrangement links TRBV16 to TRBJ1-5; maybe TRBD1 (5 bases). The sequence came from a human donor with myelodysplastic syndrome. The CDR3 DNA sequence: TGTGCCAGCAGCGTGCGATGGGGCGATGGCAATCAGCCCCAGCATTTT. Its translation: CASSVRWGDGNQPQHF. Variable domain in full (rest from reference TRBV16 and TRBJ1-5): GEEVAQTPKHLVRGEGQKAKLYCAPIKGHSYVFWYQQVLKNEFKFLISFQNENVFDETGMPKERFSAKCLPNSPCSLEIQATKLEDSAVYFCASSVRWGDGNQPQHFGDGTRLSIL.